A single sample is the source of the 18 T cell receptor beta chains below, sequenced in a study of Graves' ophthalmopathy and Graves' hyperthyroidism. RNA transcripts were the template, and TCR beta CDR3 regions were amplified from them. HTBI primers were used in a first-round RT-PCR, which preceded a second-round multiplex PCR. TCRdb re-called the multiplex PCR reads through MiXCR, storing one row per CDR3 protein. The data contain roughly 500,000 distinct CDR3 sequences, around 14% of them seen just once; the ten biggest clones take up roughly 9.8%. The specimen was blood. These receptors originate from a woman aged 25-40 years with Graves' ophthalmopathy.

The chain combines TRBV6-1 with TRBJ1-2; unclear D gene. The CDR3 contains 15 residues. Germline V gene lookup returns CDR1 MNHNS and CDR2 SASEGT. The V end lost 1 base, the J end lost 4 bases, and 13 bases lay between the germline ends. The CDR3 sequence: CASSEVPGRIYGYTF. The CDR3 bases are TGTGCCAGCAGTGAAGTCCCTGGACGGATCTATGGCTACACCTTC.

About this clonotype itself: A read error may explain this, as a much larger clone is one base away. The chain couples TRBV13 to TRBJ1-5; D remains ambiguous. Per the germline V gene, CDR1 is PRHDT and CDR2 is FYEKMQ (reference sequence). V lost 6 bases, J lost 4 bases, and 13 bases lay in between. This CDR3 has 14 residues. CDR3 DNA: TGTGCCAGCAGGATAAGAGGAAGAAATCAGCCCCAGCATTTT. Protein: CASRIRGRNQPQHF.

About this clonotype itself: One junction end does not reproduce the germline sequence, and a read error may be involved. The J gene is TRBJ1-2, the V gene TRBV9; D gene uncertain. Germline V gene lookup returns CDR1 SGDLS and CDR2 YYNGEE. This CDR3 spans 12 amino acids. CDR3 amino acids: CASSDQAYGCTF. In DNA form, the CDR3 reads TGTGCCAGCAGCGACCAGGCCTATGGCTGCACCTTC.

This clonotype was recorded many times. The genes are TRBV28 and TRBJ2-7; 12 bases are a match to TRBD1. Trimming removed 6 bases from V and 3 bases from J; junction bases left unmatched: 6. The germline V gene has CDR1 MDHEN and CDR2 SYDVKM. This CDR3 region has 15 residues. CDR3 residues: CASRRGTGGIYEQYF. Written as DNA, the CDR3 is TGTGCCAGCAGGCGCGGGACAGGGGGCATCTACGAGCAGTACTTC.

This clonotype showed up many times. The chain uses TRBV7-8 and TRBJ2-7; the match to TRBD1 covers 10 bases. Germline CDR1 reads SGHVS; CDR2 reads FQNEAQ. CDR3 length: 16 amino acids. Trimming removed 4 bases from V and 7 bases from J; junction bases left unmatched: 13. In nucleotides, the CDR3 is TGTGCCAGCAGCTCACTAGGGGACAGGGGATTTGGGGAGCAGTACTTC. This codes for CASSSLGDRGFGEQYF.

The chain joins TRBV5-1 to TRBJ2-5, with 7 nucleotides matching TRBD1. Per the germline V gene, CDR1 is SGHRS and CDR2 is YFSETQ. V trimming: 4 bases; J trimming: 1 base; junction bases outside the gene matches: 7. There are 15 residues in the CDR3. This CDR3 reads CASSRTGLGQETQYF. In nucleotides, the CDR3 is TGCGCCAGCAGCCGGACAGGTCTCGGCCAAGAGACCCAGTACTTC.

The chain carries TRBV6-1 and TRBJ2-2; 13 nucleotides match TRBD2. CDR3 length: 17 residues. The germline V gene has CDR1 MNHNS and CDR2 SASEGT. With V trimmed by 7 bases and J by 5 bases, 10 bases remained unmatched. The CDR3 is CASTTLAGGPGTGELFF. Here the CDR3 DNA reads TGTGCCAGCACCACACTAGCGGGGGGGCCCGGGACCGGGGAGCTGTTTTTT.

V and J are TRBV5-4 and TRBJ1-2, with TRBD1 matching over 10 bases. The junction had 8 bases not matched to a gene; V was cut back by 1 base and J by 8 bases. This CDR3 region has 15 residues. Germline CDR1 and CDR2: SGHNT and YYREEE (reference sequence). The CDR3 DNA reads TGTGCCAGCAGCTTGCCTGGGACAGGGGTGGACGGCTACACCTTC. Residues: CASSLPGTGVDGYTF.

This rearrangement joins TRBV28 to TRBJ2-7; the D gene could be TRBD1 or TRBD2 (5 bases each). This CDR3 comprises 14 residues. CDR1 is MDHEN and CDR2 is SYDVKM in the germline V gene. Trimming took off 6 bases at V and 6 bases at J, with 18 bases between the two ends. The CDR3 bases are TGTGCCAGCAGCCCCTTCGGGGACCTCCGCGAGCAGTACTTC. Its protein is CASSPFGDLREQYF.

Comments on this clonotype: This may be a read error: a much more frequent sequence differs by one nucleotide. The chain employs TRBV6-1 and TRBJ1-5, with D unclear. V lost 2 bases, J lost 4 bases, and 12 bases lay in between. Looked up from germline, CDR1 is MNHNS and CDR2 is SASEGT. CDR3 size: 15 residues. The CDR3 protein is CASSEYKEGNQPQHF. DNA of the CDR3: TGTGCCAGCAGTGAATACAAGGAGGGAAATCAGCCCCAGCATTTT.

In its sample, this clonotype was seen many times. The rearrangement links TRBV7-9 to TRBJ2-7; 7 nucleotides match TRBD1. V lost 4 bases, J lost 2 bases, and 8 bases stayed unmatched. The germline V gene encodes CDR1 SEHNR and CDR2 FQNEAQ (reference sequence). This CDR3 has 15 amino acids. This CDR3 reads CASSSRSDRAYEQYF. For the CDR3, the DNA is TGTGCCAGCAGCTCCCGTAGCGACAGGGCCTACGAGCAGTACTTC.

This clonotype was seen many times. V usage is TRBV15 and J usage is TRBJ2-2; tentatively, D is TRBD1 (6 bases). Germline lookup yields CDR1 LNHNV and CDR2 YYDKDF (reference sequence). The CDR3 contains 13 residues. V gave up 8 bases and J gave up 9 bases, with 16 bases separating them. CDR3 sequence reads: CATQGRPPWELFF. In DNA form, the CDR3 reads TGTGCCACCCAGGGGCGCCCCCCGTGGGAGCTGTTTTTT.

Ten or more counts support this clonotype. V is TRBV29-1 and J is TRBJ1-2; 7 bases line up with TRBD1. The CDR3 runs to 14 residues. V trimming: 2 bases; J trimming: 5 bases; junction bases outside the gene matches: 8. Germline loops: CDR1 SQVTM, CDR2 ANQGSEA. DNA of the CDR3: TGCAGCGTTGAAAGGGAGTCGACAGGGTATGGCTACACCTTC. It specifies CSVERESTGYGYTF.

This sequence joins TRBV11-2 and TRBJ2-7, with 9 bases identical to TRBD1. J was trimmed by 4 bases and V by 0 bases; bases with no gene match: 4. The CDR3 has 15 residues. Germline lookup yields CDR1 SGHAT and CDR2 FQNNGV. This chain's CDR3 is CASSLDPGQGYEQYF. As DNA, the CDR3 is TGTGCCAGCAGCTTAGATCCGGGACAGGGTTACGAGCAGTACTTC.

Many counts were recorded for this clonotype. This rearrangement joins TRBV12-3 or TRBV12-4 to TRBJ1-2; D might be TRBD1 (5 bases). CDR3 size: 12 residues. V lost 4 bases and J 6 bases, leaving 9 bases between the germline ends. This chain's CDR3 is CASSSQGHGYTF. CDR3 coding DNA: TGTGCCAGCAGTTCGCAGGGACATGGCTACACCTTC.

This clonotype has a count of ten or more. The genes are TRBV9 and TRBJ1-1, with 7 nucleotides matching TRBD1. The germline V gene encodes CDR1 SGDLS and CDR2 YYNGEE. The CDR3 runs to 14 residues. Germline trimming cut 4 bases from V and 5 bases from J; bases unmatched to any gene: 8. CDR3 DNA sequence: TGTGCCAGCAGCCCGAGGGGGCCAACAACTGAAGCTTTCTTT. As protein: CASSPRGPTTEAFF.

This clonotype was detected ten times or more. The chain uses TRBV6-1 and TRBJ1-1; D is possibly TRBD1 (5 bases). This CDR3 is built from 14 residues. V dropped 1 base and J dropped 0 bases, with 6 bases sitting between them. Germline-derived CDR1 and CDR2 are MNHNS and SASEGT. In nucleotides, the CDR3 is TGTGCCAGCAGTGAAGTGGGGCTGAACACTGAAGCTTTCTTT. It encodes CASSEVGLNTEAFF.

CDR3 bases: TGTGCCAGCAGCTCCCGGGACAGGGACACTGAAGCTTTCTTT. Translated: CASSSRDRDTEAFF. The rearrangement uses TRBV13 and TRBJ1-1; 9 bases are a match to TRBD1. Germline V gene lookup returns CDR1 PRHDT and CDR2 FYEKMQ (reference sequence). The CDR3 is made up of 14 amino acids. The V segment lost 4 bases and the J segment 3 bases; nucleotides outside the gene matches: 3. The whole variable domain, remainder taken from reference TRBV13 and TRBJ1-1, is AAGVIQSPRHLIKEKRETATLKCYPIPRHDTVYWYQQGPGQDPQFLISFYEKMQSDKGSIPDRFSAQQFSDYHSELNMSSLELGDSALYFCASSSRDRDTEAFFGQGTRLTVV.